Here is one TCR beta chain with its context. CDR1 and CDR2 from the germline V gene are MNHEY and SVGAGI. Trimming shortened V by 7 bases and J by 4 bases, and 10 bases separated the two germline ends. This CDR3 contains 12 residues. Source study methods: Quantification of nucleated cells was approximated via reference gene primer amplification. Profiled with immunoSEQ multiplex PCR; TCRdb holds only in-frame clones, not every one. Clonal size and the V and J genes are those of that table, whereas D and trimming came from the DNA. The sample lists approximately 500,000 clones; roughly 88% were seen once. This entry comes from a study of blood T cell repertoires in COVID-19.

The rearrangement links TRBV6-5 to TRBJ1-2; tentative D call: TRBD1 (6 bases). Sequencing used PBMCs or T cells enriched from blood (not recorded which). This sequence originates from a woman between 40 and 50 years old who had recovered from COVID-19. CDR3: CASTRGSYGYTF. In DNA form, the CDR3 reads TGTGCCAGCACCAGGGGTAGCTATGGCTACACCTTC.